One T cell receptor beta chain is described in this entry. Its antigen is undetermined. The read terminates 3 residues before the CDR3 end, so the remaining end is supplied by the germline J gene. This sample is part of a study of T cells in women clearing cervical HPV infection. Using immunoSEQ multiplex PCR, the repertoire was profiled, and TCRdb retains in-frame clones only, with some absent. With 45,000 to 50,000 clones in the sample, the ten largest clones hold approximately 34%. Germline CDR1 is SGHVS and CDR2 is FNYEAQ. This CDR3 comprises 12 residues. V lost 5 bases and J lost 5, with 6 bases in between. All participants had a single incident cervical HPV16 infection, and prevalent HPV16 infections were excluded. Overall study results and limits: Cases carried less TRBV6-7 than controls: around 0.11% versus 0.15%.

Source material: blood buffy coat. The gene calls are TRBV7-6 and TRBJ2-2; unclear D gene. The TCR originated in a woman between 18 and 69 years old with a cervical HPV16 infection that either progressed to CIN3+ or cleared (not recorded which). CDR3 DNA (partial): TGTGCCAGCAGCGGCAATACCGGGGAG. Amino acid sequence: CASSGNTGE. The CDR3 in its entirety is CASSGNTGELFF.